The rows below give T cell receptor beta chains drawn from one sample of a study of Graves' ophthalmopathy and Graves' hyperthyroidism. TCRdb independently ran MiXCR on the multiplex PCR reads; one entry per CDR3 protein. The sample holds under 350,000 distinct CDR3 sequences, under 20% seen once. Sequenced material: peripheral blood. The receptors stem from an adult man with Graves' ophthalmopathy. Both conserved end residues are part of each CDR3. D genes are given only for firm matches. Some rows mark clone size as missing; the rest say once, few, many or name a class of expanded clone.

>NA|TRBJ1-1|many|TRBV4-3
CASSQDRHLNTEAFF
TGCGCCAGCAGCCAAGATCGACACCTCAACACTGAAGCTTTCTTT
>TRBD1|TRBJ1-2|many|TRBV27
CASGTGNDYGYTF
TGTGCCAGCGGGACAGGGAATGACTATGGCTACACCTTC
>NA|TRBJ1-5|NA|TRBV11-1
CASSPGRWEGRINQPQHF
TGTGCCAGCAGCCCCGGCCGGTGGGAAGGCCGTATCAATCAGCCCCAGCATTTT
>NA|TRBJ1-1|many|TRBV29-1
CSVETPTVNTEAFF
TGCAGCGTTGAAACCCCTACAGTGAACACTGAAGCTTTCTTT
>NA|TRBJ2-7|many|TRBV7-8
CASSFRPERTSEQYF
TGTGCCAGCAGCTTCCGACCCGAACGTACCTCCGAGCAGTACTTC
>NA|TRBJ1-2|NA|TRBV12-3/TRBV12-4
CASSLGNTDGYTF
TGTGCCAGCAGCTTGGGTAATACGGATGGCTACACCTTC
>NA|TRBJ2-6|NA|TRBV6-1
CASTRDGVSGANVLTF
TGTGCCAGCACCCGAGACGGTGTCTCTGGGGCCAACGTCCTGACTTTC
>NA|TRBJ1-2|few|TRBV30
CAWNEGGEYGYTF
TGTGCCTGGAACGAAGGGGGGGAATATGGCTACACCTTC
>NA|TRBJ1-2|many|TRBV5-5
CASSSSGTDLRSTF
TGTGCCAGCAGCTCATCCGGGACTGACCTGCGGAGCACCTTC
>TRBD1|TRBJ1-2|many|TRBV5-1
CASSSNRGSDYGYTF
TGCGCCAGCAGCTCCAACAGGGGATCGGACTATGGCTACACCTTC
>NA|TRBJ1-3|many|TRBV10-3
CAIRDGLSGNTIYF
TGTGCCATCAGGGATGGTCTCTCTGGAAACACCATATATTTT
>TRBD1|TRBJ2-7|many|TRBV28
CASSFGDSSRGEQYF
TGTGCCAGCAGTTTTGGGGACAGCTCTCGGGGCGAGCAGTACTTC
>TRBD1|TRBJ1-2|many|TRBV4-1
CASSRTGTGTYGYTF
TGCGCCAGCAGCCGTACCGGGACAGGCACCTATGGCTACACCTTC
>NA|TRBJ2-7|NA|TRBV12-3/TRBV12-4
CASRPGGYEQYF
TGTGCCAGCAGGCCCGGTGGCTACGAGCAGTACTTC
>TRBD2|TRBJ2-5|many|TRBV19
CAVLAGEETQYF
TGTGCCGTGTTAGCGGGGGAAGAGACCCAGTACTTC
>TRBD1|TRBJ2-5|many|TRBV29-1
CSVEDREGETQYF
TGCAGCGTTGAGGACAGGGAAGGGGAGACCCAGTACTTC
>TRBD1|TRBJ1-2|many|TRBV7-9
CASSQMTGVYGYTF
TGTGCCAGCAGCCAGATGACAGGGGTCTATGGCTACACCTTC
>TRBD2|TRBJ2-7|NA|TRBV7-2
CASSLTSEGYEQYF
TGTGCCAGCAGCCTTACTAGCGAGGGTTACGAGCAGTACTTC
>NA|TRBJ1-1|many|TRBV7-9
CASSYNLANTEAFF
TGTGCCAGCAGCTACAATCTCGCGAACACTGAAGCTTTCTTT
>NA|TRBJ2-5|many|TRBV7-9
CASSLVAEGTQYF
TGTGCCAGCAGCTTAGTGGCGGAGGGGACCCAGTACTTC
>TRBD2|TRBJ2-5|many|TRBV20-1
CSARDLLAGAQQETQYF
TGCAGTGCTAGAGATCTCCTAGCGGGGGCACAACAAGAGACCCAGTACTTC
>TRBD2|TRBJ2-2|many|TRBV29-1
CSVEKRGHGELFF
TGCAGCGTCGAAAAGCGGGGTCACGGGGAGCTGTTTTTT
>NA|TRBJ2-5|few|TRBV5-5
CASSSNARSETQYF
TGTGCCAGCAGCTCTAACGCCAGGAGCGAGACCCAGTACTTC
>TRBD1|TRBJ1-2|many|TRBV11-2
CASSRRGQAHGYTF
TGTGCCAGCAGCCGCCGGGGACAGGCGCATGGCTACACCTTC
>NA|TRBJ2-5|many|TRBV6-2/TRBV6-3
CASSLGPGQGETQYF
TGTGCCAGCAGTCTCGGGCCAGGCCAGGGAGAGACCCAGTACTTC
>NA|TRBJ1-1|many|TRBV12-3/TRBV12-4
CASSLARGVGTEAFF
TGTGCCAGCAGTTTAGCGCGTGGCGTTGGGACTGAAGCTTTCTTT
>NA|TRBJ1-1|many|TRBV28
CASSSIELGDTEAFF
TGTGCCAGCAGTTCGATCGAGTTAGGAGACACTGAAGCTTTCTTT